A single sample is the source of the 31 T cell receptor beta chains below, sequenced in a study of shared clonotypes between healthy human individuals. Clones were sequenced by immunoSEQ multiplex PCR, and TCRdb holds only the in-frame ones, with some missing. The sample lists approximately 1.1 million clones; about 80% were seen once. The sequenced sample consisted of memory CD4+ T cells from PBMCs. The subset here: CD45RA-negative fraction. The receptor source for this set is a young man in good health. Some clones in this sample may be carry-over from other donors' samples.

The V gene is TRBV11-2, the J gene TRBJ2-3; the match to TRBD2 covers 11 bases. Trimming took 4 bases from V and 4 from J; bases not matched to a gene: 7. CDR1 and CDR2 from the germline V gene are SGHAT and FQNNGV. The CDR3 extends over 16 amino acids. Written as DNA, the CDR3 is TGTGCCAGCAGCTCCTTAGCGGGAGGGGGGCCAGATACGCAGTATTTT. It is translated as CASSSLAGGGPDTQYF. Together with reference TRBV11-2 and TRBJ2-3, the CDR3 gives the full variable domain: EAGVAQSPRYKIIEKRQSVAFWCNPISGHATLYWYQQILGQGPKLLIQFQNNGVVDDSQLPKDRFSAERLKGVDSTLKIQPAKLEDSAVYLCASSSLAGGGPDTQYFGPGTRLTVL.

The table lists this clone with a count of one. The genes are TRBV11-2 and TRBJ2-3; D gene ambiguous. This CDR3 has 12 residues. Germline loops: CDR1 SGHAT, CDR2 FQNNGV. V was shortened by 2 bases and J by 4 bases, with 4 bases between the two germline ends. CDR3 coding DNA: TGTGCCAGCAGCTTAAGAGCAGATACGCAGTATTTT. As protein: CASSLRADTQYF.

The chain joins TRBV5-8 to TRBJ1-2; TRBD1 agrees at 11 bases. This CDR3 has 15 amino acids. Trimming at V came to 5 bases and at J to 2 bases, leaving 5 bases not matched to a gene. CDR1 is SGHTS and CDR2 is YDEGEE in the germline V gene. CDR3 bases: TGTGCCAGCAGTCGTCGGGACAGGGGGAACTATGGCTACACCTTC. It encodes CASSRRDRGNYGYTF.

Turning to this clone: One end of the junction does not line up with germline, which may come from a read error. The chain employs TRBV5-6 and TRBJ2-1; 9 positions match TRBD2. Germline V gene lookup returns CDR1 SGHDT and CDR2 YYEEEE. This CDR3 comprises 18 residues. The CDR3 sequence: CASSLRLGGPTLSGSMIF. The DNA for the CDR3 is TGTGCCAGCAGCTTGCGTTTGGGGGGGCCAACCCTTAGCGGGAGCATGATCTTC.

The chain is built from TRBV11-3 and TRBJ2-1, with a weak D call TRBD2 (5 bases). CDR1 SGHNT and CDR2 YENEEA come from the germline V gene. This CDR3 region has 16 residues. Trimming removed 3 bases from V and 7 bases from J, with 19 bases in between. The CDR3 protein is CASSFGPGRGRNEQFF. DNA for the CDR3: TGTGCCAGCAGCTTCGGACCGGGAAGAGGCAGAAATGAGCAGTTCTTC.

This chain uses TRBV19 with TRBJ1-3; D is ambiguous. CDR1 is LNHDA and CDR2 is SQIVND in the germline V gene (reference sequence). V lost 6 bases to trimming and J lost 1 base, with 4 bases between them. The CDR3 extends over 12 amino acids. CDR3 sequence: CASSRSGNTIYF. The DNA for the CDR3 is TGTGCCAGTAGCCGATCTGGAAACACCATATATTTT.

The DNA for the CDR3 is TGTGCCTGGTTGTTTTCCGGGGAGCTGTTTTTT. Translated, it gives CAWLFSGELFF. The chain uses TRBV30 and TRBJ2-2; D is ambiguous. Trimming took 5 bases from V and 6 from J, leaving 7 bases between them. The CDR3 is made up of 11 amino acids. Germline CDR1 reads GTSNPN; CDR2 reads SVGIG (reference sequence).

The CDR3 DNA reads as TGTGCCAGTAGTATAGATCGCGGGGGAGTCAATGAGCAGTTCTTC. As protein: CASSIDRGGVNEQFF. V usage is TRBV19 and J usage is TRBJ2-1; 7 bases agree with TRBD2. CDR3 length: 15 residues. V shed 0 bases, J shed 6 bases, and the junction held 5 bases outside the gene matches. CDR1 is LNHDA, CDR2 SQIVND, per germline (reference sequence).

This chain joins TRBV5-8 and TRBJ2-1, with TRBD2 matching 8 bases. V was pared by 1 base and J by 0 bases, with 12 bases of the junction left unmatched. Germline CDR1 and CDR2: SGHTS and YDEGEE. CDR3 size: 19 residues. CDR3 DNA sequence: TGTGCCAGCAGCTTGAGTCAAACTAGCGGACGATTCTCCTACAATGAGCAGTTCTTC. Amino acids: CASSLSQTSGRFSYNEQFF.

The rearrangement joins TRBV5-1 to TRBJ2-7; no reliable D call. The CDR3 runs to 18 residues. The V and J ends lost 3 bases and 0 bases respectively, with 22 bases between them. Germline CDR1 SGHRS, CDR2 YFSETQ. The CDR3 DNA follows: TGCGCCAGCAGCTCCTCTTGGGATAGCCGAGATCGCTCCTACGAGCAGTACTTC. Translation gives CASSSSWDSRDRSYEQYF. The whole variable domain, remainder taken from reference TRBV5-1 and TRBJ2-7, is KAGVTQTPRYLIKTRGQQVTLSCSPISGHRSVSWYQQTPGQGLQFLFEYFSETQRNKGNFPGRFSGRQFSNSRSEMNVSTLELGDSALYLCASSSSWDSRDRSYEQYFGPGTRLTVT.

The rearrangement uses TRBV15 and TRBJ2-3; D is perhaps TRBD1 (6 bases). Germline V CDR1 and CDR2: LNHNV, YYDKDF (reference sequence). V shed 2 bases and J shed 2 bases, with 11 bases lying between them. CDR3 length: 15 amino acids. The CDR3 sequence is CATSRSGQNTDTQYF. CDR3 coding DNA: TGTGCCACCAGCAGATCCGGACAGAACACAGATACGCAGTATTTT.

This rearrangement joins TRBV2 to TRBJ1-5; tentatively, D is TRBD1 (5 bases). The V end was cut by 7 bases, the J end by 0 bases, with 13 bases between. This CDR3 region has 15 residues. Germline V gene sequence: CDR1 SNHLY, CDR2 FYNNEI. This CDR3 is CASTLGLTSNQPQHF. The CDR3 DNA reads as TGTGCCAGCACCCTGGGACTGACTAGCAATCAGCCCCAGCATTTT.

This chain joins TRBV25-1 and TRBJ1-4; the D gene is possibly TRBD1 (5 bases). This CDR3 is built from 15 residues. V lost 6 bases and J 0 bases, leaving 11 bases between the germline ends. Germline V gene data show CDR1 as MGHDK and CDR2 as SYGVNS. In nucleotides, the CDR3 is TGTGCCAGCAGCCCCGGGACTGCAACTAATGAAAAACTGTTTTTT. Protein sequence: CASSPGTATNEKLFF.

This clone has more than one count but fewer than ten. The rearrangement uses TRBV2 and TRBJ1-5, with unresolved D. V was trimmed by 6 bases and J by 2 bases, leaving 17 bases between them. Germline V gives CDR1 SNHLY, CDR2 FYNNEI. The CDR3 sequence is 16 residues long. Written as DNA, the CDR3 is TGTGCCAGCAGCTTGGATCTGATCCGTGGCAATCAGCCCCAGCATTTT. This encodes CASSLDLIRGNQPQHF.

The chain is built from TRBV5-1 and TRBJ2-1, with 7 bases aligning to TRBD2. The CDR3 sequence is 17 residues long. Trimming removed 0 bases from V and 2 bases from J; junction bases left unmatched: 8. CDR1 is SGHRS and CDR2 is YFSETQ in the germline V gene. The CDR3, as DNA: TGCGCCAGCAGCTTGGATCCAGCTAGCGGAGCCTACAATGAGCAGTTCTTC. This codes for CASSLDPASGAYNEQFF.

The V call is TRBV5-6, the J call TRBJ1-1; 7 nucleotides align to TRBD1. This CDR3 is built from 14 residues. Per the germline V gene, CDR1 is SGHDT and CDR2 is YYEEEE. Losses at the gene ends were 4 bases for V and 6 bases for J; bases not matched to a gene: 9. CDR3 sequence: CASSRTGKVAEAFF. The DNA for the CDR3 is TGTGCCAGCAGCCGGACAGGAAAGGTGGCTGAAGCTTTCTTT.

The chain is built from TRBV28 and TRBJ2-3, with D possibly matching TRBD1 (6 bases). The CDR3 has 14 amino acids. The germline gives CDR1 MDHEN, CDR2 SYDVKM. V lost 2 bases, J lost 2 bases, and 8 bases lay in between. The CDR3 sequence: CASSLGQPTDTQYF. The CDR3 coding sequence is TGTGCCAGCAGTTTAGGACAGCCCACAGATACGCAGTATTTT.

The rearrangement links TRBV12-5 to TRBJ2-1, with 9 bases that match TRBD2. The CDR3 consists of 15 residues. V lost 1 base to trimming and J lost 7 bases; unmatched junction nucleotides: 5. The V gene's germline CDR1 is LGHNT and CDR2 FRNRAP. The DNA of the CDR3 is TGTGCTAGTGGTTTGGCTAGCGGGGCCGCAAATGAGCAGTTCTTC. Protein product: CASGLASGAANEQFF.

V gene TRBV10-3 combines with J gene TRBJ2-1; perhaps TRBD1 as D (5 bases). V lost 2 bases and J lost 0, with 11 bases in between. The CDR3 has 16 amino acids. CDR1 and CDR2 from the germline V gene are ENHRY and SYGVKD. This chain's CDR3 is CAISEAGRSSYNEQFF. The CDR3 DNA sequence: TGTGCCATCAGTGAGGCAGGGCGGAGCTCCTACAATGAGCAGTTCTTC.

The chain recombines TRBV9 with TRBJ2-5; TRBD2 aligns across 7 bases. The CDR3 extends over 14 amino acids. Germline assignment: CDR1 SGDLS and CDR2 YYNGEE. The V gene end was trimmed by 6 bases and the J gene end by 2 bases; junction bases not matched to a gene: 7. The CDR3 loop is CASTPSGGQETQYF. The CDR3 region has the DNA TGTGCCAGCACCCCCTCGGGGGGACAAGAGACCCAGTACTTC.

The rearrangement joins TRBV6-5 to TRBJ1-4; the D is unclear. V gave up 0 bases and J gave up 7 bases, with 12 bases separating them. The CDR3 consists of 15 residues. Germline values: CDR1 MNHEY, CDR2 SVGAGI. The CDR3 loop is CASSYSKRRREKLFF. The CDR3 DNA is TGTGCCAGCAGTTACTCGAAACGTCGGCGTGAAAAACTGTTTTTT.

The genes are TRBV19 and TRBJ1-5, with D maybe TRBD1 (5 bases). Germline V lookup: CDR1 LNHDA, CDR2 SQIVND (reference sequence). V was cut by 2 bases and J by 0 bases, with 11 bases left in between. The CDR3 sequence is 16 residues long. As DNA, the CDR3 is TGTGCCAGTAGTATATTAAGGGGCAGTAGCAATCAGCCCCAGCATTTT. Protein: CASSILRGSSNQPQHF.

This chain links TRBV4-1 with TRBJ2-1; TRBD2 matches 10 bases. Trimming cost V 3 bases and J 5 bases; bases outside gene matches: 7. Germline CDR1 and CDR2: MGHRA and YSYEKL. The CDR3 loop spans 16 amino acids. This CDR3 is CASSQAIAGGHNEQFF. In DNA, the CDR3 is TGCGCCAGCAGCCAGGCAATAGCGGGGGGCCACAATGAGCAGTTCTTC.

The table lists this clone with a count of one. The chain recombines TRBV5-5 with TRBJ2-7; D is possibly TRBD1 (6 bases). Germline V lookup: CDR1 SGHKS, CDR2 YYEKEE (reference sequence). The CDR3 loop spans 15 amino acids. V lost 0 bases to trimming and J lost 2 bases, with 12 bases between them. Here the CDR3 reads CASSLAGAGAYEQYF. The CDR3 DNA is TGTGCCAGCAGCTTGGCCGGGGCAGGGGCCTACGAGCAGTACTTC.

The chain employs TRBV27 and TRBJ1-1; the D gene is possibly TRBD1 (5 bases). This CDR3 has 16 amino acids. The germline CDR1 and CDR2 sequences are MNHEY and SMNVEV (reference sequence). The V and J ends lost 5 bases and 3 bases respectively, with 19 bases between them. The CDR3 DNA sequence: TGTGCCAGCAGTGACCCGGGGGGGAAAGGGTACACTGAAGCTTTCTTT. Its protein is CASSDPGGKGYTEAFF.

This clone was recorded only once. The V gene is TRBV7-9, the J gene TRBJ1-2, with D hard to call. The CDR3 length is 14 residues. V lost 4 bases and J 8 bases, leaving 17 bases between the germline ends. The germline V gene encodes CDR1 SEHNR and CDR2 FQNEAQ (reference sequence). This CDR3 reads CASSSGSTGRGYTF. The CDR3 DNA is TGTGCCAGCAGCTCCGGGTCAACCGGGAGGGGCTACACCTTC.

The CDR3 here is CASSLRRGSGANVLTF. The CDR3 DNA reads TGTGCCAGCAGTTTACGGAGGGGTTCTGGGGCCAACGTCCTGACTTTC. The chain has TRBV28 and TRBJ2-6; weak D call: TRBD2 (6 bases). V lost 2 bases and J lost 1, with 9 bases in between. The V gene's germline CDR1 is MDHEN and CDR2 SYDVKM. CDR3 length: 16 residues.

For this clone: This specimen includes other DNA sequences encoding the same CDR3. The CDR3 loop is CASSSGLAGRYEQYF. In DNA, the CDR3 is TGCGCCAGCAGCTCCGGACTAGCGGGGCGCTACGAGCAGTACTTC. J is TRBJ2-7 and V is TRBV5-1; TRBD2 matches at 12 bases. V was pared by 3 bases and J by 3 bases, with 4 bases of the junction left unmatched. CDR3 length: 15 residues. CDR1 SGHRS and CDR2 YFSETQ come from the germline V gene.

The CDR3 here is CASSEIGQNVGGELFF. CDR3 in DNA: TGCGCCAGCAGCGAAATCGGACAAAACGTCGGCGGGGAGCTGTTTTTT. The chain is built from TRBV5-1 and TRBJ2-2, with a weak D call TRBD1 (5 bases). From germline, CDR1 is SGHRS and CDR2 YFSETQ. The ends were cut back, 4 bases at V and 7 bases at J, with 20 bases in the middle. CDR3 size: 16 residues. Full variable domain (missing parts from reference TRBV5-1 and TRBJ2-2): KAGVTQTPRYLIKTRGQQVTLSCSPISGHRSVSWYQQTPGQGLQFLFEYFSETQRNKGNFPGRFSGRQFSNSRSEMNVSTLELGDSALYLCASSEIGQNVGGELFFGEGSRLTVL.

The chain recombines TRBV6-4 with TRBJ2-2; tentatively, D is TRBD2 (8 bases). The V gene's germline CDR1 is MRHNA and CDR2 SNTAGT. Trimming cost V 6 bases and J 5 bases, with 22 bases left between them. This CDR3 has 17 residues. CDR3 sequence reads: CASSQQFGRGRTGELFF. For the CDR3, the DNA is TGTGCCAGCAGCCAACAATTCGGGAGGGGGCGTACCGGGGAGCTGTTTTTT.

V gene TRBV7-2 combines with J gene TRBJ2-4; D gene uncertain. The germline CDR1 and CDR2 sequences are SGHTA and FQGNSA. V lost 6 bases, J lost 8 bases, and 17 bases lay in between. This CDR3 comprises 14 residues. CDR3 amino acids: CASSYNRAVDIQYF. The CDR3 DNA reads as TGTGCCAGCAGTTACAACCGGGCAGTTGACATTCAGTACTTC.